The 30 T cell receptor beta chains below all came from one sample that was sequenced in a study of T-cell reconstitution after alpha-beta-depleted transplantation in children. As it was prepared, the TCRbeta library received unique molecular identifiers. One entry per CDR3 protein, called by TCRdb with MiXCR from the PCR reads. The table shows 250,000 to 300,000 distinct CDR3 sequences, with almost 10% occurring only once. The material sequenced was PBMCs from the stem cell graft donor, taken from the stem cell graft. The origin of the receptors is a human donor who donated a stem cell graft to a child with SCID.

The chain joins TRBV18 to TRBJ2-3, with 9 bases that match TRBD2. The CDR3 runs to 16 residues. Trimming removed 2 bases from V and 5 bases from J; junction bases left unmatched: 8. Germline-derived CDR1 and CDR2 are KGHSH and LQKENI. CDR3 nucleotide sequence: TGTGCCAGCTCACCAGGAGCGGGGGGTTCCGGAGATACGCAGTATTTT. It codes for CASSPGAGGSGDTQYF.

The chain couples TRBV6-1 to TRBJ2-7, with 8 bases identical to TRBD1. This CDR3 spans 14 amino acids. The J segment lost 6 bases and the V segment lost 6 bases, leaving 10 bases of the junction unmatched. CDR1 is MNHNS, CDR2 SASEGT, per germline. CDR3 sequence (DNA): TGTGCCAGCAGCTCCGGGACAGGTCCCTCCGAGCAGTACTTC. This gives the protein CASSSGTGPSEQYF.

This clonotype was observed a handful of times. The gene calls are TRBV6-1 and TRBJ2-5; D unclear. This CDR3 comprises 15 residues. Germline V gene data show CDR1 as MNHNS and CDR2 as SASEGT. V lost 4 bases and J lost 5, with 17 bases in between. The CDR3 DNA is TGTGCCAGCAGTGGTACCGGCTCCCGCCTTGAGACCCAGTACTTC. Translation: CASSGTGSRLETQYF.

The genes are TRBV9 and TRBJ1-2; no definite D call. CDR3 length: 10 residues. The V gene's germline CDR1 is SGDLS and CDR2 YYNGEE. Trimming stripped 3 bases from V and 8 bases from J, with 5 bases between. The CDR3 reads CASSGTGYTF. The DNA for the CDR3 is TGTGCCAGCAGCGGCACGGGCTACACCTTC. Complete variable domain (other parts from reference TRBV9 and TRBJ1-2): DSGVTQTPKHLITATGQRVTLRCSPRSGDLSVYWYQQSLDQGLQFLIQYYNGEERAKGNILERFSAQQFPDLHSELNLSSLELGDSALYFCASSGTGYTFGSGTRLTVV.

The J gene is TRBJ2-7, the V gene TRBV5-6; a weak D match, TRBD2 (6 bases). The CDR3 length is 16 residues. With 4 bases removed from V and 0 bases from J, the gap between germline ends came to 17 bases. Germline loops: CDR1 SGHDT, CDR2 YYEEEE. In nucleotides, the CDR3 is TGTGCCAGCAGCCCCCGGCGGGAATGGAGCTCCTACGAGCAGTACTTC. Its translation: CASSPRREWSSYEQYF.

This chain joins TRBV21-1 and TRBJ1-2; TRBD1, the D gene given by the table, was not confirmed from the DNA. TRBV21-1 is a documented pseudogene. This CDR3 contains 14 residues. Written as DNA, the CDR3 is TGTGCCAGCAGCAATGACAGATTACCTTATGGCTACACCTTC. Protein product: CASSNDRLPYGYTF.

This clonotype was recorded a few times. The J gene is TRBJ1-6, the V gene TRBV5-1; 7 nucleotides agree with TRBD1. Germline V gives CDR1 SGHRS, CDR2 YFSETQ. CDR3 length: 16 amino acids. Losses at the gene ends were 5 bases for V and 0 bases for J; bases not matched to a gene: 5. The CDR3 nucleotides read TGCGCCAGCAGATATACAGGGGACTCCTATAATTCACCCCTCCACTTT. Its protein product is CASRYTGDSYNSPLHF. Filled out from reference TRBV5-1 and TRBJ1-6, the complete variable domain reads KAGVTQTPRYLIKTRGQQVTLSCSPISGHRSVSWYQQTPGQGLQFLFEYFSETQRNKGNFPGRFSGRQFSNSRSEMNVSTLELGDSALYLCASRYTGDSYNSPLHFGNGTRLTVT.

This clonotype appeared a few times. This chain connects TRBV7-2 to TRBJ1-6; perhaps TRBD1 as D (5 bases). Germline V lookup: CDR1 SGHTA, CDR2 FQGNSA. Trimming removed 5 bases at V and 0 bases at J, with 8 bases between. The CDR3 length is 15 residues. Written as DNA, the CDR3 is TGTGCCAGCAGCGCCGACAGCTCCTATAATTCACCCCTCCACTTT. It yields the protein CASSADSSYNSPLHF.

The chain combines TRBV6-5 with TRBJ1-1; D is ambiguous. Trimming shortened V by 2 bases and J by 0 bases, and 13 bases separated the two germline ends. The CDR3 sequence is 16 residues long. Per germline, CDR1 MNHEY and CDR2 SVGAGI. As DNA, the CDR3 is TGTGCCAGCAGTTACCGGGCCCCGAGGATGAACACTGAAGCTTTCTTT. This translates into CASSYRAPRMNTEAFF.

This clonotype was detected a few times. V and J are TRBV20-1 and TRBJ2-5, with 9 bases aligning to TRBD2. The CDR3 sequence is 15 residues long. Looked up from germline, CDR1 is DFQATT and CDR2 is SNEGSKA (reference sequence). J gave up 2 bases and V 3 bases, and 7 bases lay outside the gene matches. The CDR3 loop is CSARLGLALQETQYF. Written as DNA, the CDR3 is TGCAGTGCTAGGCTGGGACTAGCCCTACAAGAGACCCAGTACTTC.

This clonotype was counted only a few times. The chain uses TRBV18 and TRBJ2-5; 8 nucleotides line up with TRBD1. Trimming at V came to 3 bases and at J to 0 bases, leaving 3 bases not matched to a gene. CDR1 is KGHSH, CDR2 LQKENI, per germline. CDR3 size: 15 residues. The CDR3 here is CASSPDRAYQETQYF. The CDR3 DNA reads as TGTGCCAGCTCACCGGACAGGGCGTACCAAGAGACCCAGTACTTC. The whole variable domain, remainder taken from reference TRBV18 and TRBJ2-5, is NAGVMQNPRHLVRRRGQEARLRCSPMKGHSHVYWYRQLPEEGLKFMVYLQKENIIDESGMPKERFSAEFPKEGPSILRIQQVVRGDSAAYFCASSPDRAYQETQYFGPGTRLLVL.

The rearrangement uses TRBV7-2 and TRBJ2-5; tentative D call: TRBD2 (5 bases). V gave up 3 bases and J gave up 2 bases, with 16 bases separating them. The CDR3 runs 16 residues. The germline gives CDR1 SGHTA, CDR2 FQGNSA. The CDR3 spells CASSFFRVSGQETQYF. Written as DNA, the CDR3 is TGTGCCAGCAGCTTTTTTAGGGTTTCGGGGCAAGAGACCCAGTACTTC.

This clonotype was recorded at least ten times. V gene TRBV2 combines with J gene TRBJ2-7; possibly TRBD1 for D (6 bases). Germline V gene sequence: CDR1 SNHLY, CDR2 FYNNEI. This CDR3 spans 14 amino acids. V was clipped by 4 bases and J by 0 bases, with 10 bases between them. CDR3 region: CASSARTVSYEQYF. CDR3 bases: TGTGCCAGCAGTGCGAGGACAGTCTCCTACGAGCAGTACTTC.

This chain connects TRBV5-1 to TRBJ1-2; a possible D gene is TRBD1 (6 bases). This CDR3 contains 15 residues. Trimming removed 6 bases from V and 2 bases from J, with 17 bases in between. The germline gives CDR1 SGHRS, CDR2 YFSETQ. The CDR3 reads CASTPGPTGNYGYTF. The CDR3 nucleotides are TGCGCCAGCACCCCCGGCCCTACAGGGAACTATGGCTACACCTTC. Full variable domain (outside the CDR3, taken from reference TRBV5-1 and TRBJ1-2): KAGVTQTPRYLIKTRGQQVTLSCSPISGHRSVSWYQQTPGQGLQFLFEYFSETQRNKGNFPGRFSGRQFSNSRSEMNVSTLELGDSALYLCASTPGPTGNYGYTFGSGTRLTVV.

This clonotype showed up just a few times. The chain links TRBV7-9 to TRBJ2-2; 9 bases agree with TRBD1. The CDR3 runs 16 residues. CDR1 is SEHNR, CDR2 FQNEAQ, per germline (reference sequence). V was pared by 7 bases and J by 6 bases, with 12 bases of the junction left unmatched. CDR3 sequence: CASIPTGGIFPGELFF. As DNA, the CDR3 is TGTGCCAGCATCCCGACAGGGGGAATTTTCCCCGGGGAGCTGTTTTTT.

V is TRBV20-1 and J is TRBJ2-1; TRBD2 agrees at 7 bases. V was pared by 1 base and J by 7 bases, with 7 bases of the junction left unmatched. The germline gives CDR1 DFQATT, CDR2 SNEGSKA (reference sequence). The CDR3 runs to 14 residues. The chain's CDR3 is CSARVSGAQNEQFF. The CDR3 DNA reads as TGCAGTGCTAGAGTCAGCGGGGCACAAAATGAGCAGTTCTTC.

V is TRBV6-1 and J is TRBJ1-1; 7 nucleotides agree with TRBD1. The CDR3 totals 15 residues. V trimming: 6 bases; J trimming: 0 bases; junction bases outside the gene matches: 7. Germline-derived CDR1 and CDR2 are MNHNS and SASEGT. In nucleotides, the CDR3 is TGTGCCAGCAGCCAAGGACAGGACATGAACACTGAAGCTTTCTTT. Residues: CASSQGQDMNTEAFF.

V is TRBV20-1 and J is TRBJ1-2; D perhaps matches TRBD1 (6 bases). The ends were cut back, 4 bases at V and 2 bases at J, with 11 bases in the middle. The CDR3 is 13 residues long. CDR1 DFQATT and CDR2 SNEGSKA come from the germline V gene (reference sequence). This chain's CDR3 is CSAKGQGNYGYTF. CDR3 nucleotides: TGCAGTGCTAAAGGGCAGGGGAACTATGGCTACACCTTC.

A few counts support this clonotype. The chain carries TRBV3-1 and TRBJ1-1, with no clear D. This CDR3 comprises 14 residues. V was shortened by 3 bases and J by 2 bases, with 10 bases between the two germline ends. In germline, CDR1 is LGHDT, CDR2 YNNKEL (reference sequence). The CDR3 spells CASSQDGLNTEAFF. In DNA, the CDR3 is TGTGCCAGCAGCCAGGACGGTCTCAACACTGAAGCTTTCTTT.

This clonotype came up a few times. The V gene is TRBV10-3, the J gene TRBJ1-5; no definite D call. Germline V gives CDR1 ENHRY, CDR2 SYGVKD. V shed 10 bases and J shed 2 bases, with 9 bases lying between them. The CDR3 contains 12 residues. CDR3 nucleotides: TGTGCCACCGGAGAGGGCAATCAGCCCCAGCATTTT. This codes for CATGEGNQPQHF.

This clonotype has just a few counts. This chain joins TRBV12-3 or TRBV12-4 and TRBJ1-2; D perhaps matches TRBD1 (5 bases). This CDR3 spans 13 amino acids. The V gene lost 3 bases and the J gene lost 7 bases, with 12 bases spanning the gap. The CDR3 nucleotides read TGTGCCAGCAGTTTGACAGAGGCTTCTGGCTACACCTTC. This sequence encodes CASSLTEASGYTF.

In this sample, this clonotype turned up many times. The CDR3 DNA reads TGTGCCAGCAGTGTGGGACACAATAATTCACCCCTCCACTTT. It codes for CASSVGHNNSPLHF. The chain uses TRBV6-1 and TRBJ1-6; possible D gene TRBD1, 6 bases. This CDR3 is 14 amino acids long. CDR1 is MNHNS, CDR2 SASEGT, per germline. V was cut by 4 bases and J by 5 bases, with 9 bases left in between.

In DNA form, the CDR3 reads TGTGCCAGCAGCCACCATGAAGACAGGTTGGAAGCTTTCTTT. Its translation: CASSHHEDRLEAFF. This rearrangement joins TRBV7-8 to TRBJ1-1, with D perhaps TRBD1 (6 bases). In germline, CDR1 is SGHVS, CDR2 FQNEAQ. Trimming cost V 5 bases and J 8 bases, with 18 bases left between them. The CDR3 is made up of 14 amino acids. Using reference TRBV7-8 and TRBJ1-1 for the parts outside the CDR3, the full variable domain is GAGVSQSPRYKVAKRGQDVALRCDPISGHVSLFWYQQALGQGPEFLTYFQNEAQLDKSGLPSDRFFAERPEGSVSTLKIQRTQQEDSAVYLCASSHHEDRLEAFFGQGTRLTVV.

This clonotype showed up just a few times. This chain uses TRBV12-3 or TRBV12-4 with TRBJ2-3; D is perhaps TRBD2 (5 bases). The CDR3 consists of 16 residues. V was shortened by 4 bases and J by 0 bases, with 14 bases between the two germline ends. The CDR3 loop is CASSSGRRTSTDTQYF. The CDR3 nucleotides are TGTGCCAGCAGTTCCGGACGGAGGACTAGCACAGATACGCAGTATTTT.

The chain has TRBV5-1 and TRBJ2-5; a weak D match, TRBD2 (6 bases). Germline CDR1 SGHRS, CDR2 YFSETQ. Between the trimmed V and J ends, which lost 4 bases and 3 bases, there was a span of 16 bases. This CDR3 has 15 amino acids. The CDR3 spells CASSPGTREEETQYF. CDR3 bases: TGCGCCAGCAGCCCAGGTACCAGGGAGGAAGAGACCCAGTACTTC.

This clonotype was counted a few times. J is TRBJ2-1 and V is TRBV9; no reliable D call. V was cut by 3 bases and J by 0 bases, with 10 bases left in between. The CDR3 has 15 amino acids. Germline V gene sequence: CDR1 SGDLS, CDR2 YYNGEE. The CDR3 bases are TGTGCCAGCAGCGCCAGGCTTAGCTCCTACAATGAGCAGTTCTTC. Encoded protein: CASSARLSSYNEQFF.

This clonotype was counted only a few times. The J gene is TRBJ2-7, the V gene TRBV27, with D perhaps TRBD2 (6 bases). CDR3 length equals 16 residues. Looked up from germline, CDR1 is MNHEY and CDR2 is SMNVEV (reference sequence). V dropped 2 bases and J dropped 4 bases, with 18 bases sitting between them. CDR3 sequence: CASSLSGWRDEYEQYF. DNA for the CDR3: TGTGCCAGCAGTTTAAGTGGTTGGAGGGACGAGTACGAGCAGTACTTC.

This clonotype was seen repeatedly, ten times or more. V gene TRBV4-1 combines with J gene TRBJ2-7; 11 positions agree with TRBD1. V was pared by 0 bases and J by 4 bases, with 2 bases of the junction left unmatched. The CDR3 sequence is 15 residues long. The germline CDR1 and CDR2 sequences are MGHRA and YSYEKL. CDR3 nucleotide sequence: TGCGCCAGCAGCCAAGAGAGGGACAGGGGGTACGAGCAGTACTTC. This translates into CASSQERDRGYEQYF.

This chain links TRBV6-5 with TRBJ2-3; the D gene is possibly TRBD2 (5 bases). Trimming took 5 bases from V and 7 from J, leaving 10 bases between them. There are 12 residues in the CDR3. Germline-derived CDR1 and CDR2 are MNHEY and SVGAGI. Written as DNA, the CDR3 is TGTGCCAGCAGTCCGGGGTCCCATACGCAGTATTTT. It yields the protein CASSPGSHTQYF.

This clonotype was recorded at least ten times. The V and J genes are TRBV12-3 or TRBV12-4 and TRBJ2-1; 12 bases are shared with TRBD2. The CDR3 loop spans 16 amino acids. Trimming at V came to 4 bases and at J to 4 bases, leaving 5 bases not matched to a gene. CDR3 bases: TGTGCCAGCAGTTCCCTAGCGGGGGGGCGGTACAATGAGCAGTTCTTC. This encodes CASSSLAGGRYNEQFF.